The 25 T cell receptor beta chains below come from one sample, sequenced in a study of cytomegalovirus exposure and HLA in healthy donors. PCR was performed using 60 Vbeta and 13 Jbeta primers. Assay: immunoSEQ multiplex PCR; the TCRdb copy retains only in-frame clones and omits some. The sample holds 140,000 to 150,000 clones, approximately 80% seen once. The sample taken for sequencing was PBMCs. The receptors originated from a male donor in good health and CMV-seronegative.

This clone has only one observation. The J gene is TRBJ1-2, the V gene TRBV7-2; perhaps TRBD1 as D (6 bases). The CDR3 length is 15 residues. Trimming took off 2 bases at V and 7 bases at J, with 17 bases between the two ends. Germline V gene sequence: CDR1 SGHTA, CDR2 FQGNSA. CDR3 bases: TGTGCCAGCAGCTTATCACCCCTATCAGGGGCTGGCTACACCTTC. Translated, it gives CASSLSPLSGAGYTF.

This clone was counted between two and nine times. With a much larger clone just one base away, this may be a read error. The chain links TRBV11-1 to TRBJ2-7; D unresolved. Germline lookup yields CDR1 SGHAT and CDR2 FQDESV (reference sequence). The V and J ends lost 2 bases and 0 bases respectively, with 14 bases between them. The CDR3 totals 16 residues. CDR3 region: CASSLFSGPSSYEQYF. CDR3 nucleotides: TGTGCCAGCAGCTTATTTTCGGGTCCGAGCTCCTACGAGCAGTACTTC.

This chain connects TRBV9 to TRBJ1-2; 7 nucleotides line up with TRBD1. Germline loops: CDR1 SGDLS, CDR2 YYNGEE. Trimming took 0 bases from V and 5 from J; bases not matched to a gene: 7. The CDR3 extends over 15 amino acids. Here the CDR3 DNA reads TGTGCCAGCAGCGTAGGTATAGGGGGCGAATATGGCTACACCTTC. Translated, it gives CASSVGIGGEYGYTF.

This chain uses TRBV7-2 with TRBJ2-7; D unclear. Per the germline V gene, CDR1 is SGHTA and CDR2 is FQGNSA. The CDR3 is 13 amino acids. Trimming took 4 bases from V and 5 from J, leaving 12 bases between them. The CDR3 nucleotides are TGTGCCAGCAGCTCCTCCTCCCTTCACGAGCAGTACTTC. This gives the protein CASSSSSLHEQYF. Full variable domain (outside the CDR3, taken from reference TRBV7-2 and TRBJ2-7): GAGVSQSPSNKVTEKGKDVELRCDPISGHTALYWYRQSLGQGLEFLIYFQGNSAPDKSGLPSDRFSAERTGGSVSTLTIQRTQQEDSAVYLCASSSSSLHEQYFGPGTRLTVT.

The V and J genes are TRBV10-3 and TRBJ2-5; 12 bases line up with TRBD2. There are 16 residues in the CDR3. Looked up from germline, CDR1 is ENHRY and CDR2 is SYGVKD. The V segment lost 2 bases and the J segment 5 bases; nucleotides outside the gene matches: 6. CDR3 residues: CAISEASGGGFETQYF. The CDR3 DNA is TGTGCCATCAGTGAGGCTAGCGGGGGGGGCTTTGAGACCCAGTACTTC.

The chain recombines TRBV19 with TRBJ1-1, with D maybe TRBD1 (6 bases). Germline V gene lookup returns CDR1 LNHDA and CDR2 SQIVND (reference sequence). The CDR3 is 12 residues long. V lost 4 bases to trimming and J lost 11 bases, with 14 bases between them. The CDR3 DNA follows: TGTGCCAGTAGTACCCGGACAGAACCGGCTTTCTTT. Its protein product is CASSTRTEPAFF.

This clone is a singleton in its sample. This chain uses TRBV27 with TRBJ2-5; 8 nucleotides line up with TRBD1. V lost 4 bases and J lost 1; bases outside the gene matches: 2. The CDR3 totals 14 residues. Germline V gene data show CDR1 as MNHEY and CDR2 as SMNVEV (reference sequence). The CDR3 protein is CASSWTGPQETQYF. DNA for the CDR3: TGTGCCAGCAGTTGGACAGGGCCCCAAGAGACCCAGTACTTC.

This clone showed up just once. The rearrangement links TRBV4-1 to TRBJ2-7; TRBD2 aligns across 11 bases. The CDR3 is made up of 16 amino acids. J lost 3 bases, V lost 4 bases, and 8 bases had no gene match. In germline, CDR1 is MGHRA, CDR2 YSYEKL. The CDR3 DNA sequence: TGCGCCAGCAGCCGTGGGACTAGCGGAACTCACTACGAGCAGTACTTC. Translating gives CASSRGTSGTHYEQYF.

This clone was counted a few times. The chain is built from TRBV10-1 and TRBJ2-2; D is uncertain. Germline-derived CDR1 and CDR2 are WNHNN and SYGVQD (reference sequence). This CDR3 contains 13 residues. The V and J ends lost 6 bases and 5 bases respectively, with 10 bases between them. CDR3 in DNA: TGCGCCAGCAGCGTCGGTGTAACCGGGGAGCTGTTTTTT. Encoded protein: CASSVGVTGELFF.

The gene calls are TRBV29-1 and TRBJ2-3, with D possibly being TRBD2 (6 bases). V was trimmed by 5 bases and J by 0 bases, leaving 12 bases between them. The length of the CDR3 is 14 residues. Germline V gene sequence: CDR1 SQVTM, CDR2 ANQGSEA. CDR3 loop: CSVWRGRSTDTQYF. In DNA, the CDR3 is TGCAGCGTTTGGAGGGGTAGGAGCACAGATACGCAGTATTTT.

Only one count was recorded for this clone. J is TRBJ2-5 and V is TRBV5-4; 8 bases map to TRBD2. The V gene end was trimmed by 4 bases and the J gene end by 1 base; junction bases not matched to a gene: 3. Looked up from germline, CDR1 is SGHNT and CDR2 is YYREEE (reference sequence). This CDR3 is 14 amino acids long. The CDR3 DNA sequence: TGTGCCAGCAGCCGGGGGGGGATCCAAGAGACCCAGTACTTC. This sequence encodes CASSRGGIQETQYF.

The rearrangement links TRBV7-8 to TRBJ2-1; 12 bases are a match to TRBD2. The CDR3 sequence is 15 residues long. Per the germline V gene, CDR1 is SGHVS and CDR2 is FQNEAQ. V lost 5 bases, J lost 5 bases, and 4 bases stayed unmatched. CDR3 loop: CASSPRLAGDNEQFF. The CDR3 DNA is TGTGCCAGCAGCCCCCGACTAGCGGGAGACAATGAGCAGTTCTTC.

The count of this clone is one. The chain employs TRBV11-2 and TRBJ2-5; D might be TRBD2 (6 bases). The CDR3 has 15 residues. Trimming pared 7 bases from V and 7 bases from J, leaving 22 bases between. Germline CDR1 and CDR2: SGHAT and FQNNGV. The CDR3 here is CASTIQVGTGATQYF. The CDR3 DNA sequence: TGTGCCAGCACCATCCAGGTCGGGACTGGGGCGACCCAGTACTTC.

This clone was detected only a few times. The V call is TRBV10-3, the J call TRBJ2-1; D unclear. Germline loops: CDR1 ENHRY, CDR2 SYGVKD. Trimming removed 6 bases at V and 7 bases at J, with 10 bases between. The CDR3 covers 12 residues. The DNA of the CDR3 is TGTGCCATCAGCTACAGACAAAATGAGCAGTTCTTC. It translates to CAISYRQNEQFF.

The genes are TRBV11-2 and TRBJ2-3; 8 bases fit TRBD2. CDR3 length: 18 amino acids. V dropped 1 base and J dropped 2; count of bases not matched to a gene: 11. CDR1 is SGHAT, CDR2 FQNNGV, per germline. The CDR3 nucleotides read TGTGCCAGCAGCTTAGTGAGCCGCGGGACTAGAGACACAGATACGCAGTATTTT. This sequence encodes CASSLVSRGTRDTDTQYF.

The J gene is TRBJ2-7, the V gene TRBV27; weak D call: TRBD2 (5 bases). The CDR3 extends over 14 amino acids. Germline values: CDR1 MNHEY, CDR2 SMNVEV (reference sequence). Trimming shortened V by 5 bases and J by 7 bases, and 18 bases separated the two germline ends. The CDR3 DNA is TGTGCCAGCAGTCGGAGCGGCCGCCATGTAGAGCAGTACTTC. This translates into CASSRSGRHVEQYF.

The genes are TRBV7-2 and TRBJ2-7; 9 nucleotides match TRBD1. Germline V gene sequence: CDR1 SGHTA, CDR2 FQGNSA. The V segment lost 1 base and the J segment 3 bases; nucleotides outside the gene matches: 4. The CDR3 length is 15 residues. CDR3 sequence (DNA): TGTGCCAGCAGCTTAGAAGGGACAGGGTTCTACGAGCAGTACTTC. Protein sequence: CASSLEGTGFYEQYF.

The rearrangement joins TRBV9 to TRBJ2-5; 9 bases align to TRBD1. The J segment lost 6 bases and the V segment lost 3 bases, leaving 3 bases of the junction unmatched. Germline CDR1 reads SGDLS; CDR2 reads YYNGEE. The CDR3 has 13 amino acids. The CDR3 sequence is CASSAGQGQTQYF. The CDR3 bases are TGTGCCAGCAGCGCGGGACAGGGCCAGACCCAGTACTTC.

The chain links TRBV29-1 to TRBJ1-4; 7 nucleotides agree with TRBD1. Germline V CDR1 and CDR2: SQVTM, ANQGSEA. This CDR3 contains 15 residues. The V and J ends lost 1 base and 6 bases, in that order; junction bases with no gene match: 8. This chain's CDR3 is CSVEGLQGEYEKLFF. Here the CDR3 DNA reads TGCAGCGTTGAAGGACTTCAGGGGGAGTATGAAAAACTGTTTTTT.

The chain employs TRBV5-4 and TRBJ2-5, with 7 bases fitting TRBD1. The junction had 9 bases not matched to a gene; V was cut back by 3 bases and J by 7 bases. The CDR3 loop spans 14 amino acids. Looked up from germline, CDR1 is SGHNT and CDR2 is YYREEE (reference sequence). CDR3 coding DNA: TGTGCCAGCAGCTCGACAGGGTCCGGGCGGACCCAGTACTTC. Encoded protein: CASSSTGSGRTQYF.

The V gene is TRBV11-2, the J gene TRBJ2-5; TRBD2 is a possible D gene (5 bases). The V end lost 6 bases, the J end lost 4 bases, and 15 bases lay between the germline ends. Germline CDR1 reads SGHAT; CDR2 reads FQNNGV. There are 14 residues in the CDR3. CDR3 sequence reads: CASSDSRGTETQYF. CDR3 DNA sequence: TGTGCCAGCAGTGACTCCCGGGGAACAGAGACCCAGTACTTC.

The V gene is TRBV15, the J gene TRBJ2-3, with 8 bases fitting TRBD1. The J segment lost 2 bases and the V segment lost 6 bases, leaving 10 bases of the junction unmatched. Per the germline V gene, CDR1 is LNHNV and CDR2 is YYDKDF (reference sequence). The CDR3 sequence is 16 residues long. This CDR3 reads CATSDGQGEATDTQYF. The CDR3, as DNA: TGTGCCACCAGTGATGGACAGGGTGAAGCCACAGATACGCAGTATTTT. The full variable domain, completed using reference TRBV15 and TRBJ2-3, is DAMVIQNPRYQVTQFGKPVTLSCSQTLNHNVMYWYQQKSSQAPKLLFHYYDKDFNNEADTPDNFQSRRPNTSFCFLDIRSPGLGDTAMYLCATSDGQGEATDTQYFGPGTRLTVL.

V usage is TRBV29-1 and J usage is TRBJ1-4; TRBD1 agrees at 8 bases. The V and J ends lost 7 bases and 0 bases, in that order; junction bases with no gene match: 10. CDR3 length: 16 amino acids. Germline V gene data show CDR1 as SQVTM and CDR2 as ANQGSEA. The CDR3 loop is CSARQGNGATNEKLFF. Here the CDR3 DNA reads TGCAGCGCACGACAGGGGAACGGTGCAACTAATGAAAAACTGTTTTTT.

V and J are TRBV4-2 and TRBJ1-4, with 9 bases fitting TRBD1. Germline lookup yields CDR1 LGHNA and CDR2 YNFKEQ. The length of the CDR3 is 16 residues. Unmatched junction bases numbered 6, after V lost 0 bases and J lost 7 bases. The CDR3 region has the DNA TGTGCCAGCAGCCAAGATCAGGGACAGGGAGGTGAAAAACTGTTTTTT. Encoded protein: CASSQDQGQGGEKLFF.

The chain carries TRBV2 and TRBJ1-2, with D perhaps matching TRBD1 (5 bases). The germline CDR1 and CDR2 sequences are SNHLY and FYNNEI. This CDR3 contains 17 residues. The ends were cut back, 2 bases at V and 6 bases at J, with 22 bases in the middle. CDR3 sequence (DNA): TGTGCCAGCAGTGAATCTCCGGTGGACATAAGGATTAATGGCTACACCTTC. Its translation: CASSESPVDIRINGYTF.